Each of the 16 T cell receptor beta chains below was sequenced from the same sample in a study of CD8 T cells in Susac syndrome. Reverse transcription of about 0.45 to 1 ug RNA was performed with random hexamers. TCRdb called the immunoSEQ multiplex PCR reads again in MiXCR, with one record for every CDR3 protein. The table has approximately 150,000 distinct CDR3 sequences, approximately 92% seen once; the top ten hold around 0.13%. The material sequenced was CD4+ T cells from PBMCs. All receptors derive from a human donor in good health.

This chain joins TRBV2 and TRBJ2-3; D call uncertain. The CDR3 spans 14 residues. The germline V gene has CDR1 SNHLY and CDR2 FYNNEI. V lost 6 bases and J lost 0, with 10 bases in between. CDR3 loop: CASRVMGSTDTQYF. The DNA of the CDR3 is TGTGCCAGCAGGGTAATGGGGAGCACAGATACGCAGTATTTT.

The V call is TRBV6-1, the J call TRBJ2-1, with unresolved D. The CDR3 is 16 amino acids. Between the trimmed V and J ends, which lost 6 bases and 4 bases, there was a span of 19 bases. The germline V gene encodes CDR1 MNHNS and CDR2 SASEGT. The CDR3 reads CASSRYSATQYNEQFF. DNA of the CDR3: TGTGCCAGCAGCCGTTACTCAGCTACCCAATACAATGAGCAGTTCTTC.

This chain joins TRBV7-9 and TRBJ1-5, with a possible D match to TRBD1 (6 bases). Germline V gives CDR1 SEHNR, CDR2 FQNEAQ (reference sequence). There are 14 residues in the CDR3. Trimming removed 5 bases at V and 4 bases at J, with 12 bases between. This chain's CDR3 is CASSAKGGNQPQHF. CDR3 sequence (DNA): TGTGCCAGCAGCGCAAAAGGGGGAAATCAGCCCCAGCATTTT. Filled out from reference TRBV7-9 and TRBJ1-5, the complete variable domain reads DTGVSQNPRHKITKRGQNVTFRCDPISEHNRLYWYRQTLGQGPEFLTYFQNEAQLEKSRLLSDRFSAERPKGSFSTLEIQRTEQGDSAMYLCASSAKGGNQPQHFGDGTRLSIL.

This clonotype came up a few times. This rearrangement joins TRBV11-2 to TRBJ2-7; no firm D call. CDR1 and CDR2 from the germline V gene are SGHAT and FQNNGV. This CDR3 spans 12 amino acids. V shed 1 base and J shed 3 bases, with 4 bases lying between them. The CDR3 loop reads CASSLVGYEQYF. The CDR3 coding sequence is TGTGCCAGCAGCTTAGTGGGCTACGAGCAGTACTTC.

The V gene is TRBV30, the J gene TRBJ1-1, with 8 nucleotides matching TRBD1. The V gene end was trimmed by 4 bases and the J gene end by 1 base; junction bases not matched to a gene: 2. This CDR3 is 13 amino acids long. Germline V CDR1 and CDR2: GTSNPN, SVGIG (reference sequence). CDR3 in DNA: TGTGCCTGGAAAGGACAGGGGAACACTGAAGCTTTCTTT. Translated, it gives CAWKGQGNTEAFF.

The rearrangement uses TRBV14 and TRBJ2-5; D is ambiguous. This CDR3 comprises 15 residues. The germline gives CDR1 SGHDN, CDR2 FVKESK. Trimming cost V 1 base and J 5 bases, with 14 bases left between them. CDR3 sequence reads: CASSQGAYAMETQYF. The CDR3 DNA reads TGTGCCAGCAGCCAAGGGGCCTATGCTATGGAGACCCAGTACTTC.

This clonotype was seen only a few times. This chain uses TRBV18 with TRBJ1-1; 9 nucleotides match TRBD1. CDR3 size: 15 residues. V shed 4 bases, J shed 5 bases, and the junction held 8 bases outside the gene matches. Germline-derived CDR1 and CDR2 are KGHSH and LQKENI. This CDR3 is CASSQRGDRETEAFF. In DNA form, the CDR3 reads TGTGCCAGCTCACAAAGGGGGGACAGGGAAACTGAAGCTTTCTTT.

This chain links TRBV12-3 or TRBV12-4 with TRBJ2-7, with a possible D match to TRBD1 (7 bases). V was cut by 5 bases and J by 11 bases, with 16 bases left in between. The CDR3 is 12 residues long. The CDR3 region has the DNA TGTGCCAGCAGTCTGCCAGGGGGGTACAAGTACTTC. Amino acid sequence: CASSLPGGYKYF.

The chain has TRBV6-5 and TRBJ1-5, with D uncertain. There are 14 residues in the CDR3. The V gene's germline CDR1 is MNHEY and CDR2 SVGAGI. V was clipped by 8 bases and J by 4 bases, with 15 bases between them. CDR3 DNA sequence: TGTGCCAGCCGGCGGGGTTCTAGAAATCAGCCCCAGCATTTT. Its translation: CASRRGSRNQPQHF.

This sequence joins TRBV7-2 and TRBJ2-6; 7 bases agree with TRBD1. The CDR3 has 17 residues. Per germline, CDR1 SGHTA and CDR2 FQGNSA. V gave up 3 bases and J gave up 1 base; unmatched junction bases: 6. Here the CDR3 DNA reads TGTGCCAGCAGCTTCGAGGGGGCCGGTTCTGGGGCCAACGTCCTGACTTTC. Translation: CASSFEGAGSGANVLTF.

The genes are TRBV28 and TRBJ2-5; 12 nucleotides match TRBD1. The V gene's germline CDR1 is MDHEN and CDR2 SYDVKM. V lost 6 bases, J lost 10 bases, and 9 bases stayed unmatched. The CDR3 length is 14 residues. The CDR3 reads CASSPGTGGRFQYF. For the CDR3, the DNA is TGTGCCAGCAGCCCTGGGACAGGGGGCCGATTCCAGTACTTC. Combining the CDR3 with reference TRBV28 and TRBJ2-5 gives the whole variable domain DVKVTQSSRYLVKRTGEKVFLECVQDMDHENMFWYRQDPGLGLRLIYFSYDVKMKEKGDIPEGYSVSREKKERFSLILESASTNQTSMYLCASSPGTGGRFQYFGPGTRLLVL.

CDR3 nucleotides: TGTGCCAGCATTAGGACAGGGGACAATCAGCCCCAGCATTTT. As protein: CASIRTGDNQPQHF. This chain connects TRBV3-1 to TRBJ1-5; 9 nucleotides agree with TRBD1. CDR1 and CDR2 (germline): LGHDT, YNNKEL (reference sequence). With V trimmed by 7 bases and J by 3 bases, 4 bases remained unmatched. This CDR3 spans 14 amino acids.

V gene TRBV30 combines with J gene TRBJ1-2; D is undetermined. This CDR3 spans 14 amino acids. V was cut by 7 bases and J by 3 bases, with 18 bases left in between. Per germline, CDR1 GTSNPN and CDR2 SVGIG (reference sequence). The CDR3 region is CASTPGIYDYGYTF. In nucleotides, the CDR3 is TGTGCCTCGACGCCGGGGATTTACGACTATGGCTACACCTTC.

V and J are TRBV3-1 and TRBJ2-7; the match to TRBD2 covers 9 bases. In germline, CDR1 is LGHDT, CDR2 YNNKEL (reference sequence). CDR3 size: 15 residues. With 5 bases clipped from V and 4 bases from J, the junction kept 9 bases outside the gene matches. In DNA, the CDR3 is TGTGCCAGCAGCACCCCGCGGGGGGGCCCATACGAGCAGTACTTC. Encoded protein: CASSTPRGGPYEQYF.

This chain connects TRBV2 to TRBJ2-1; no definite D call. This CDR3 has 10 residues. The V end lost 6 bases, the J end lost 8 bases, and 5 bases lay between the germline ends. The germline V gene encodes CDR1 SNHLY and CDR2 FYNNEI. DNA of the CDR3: TGTGCCAGCAGGGAATATGAGCAGTTCTTC. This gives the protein CASREYEQFF.

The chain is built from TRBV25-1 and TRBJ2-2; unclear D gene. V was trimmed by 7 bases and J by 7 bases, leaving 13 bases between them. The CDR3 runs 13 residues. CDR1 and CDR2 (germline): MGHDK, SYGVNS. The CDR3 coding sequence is TGTGCCAGCAAACGGTTTGGTGGCGGGGAGCTGTTTTTT. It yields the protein CASKRFGGGELFF.